This record looks at one TCR beta chain sequence and its context. The target antigen is unknown. Investigators isolated RNA and reverse transcribed it into cDNA to act as the sequencing template. TCRdb's copy holds only in-frame clones and misses some; the assay was immunoSEQ multiplex PCR. The table has about 100,000 clones, 65% to 85% seen once. These data come from a study of CD8+ T cells in alopecia areata. The overall study: Treated patients swallowed 5 to 10 mg of oral tofacitinib twice daily. Patients given treatment had severity scored by the percentage of scalp area affected.

Study-level points and caveats: Lesional scalp, notably in alopecia totalis/universalis, had clonality above that of normal scalp. Within the top 100, expanded CD8+ clones significantly decreased with tofacitinib, as did scalp clonality.

Treatment given: oral pan-JAK inhibitor, 5-10 mg twice daily. The sequencing used CD8+ T cells sorted from blood, collected at week 24, from a patient treated with tofacitinib. The receptor was isolated from a human donor with alopecia areata.

CDR3: CASSPGRIYEQYF. For the CDR3, the DNA is TGTGCCAGCAGTCCTGGACGGATCTACGAGCAGTACTTC. The rearrangement links TRBV6-5 to TRBJ2-7, with D unresolved. The CDR3 is made up of 13 amino acids. Trimming took 5 bases from V and 3 from J, leaving 11 bases between them. Germline CDR1 MNHEY, CDR2 SVGAGI.